This entry lists 26 T cell receptor beta chains sequenced from one sample in a study of cytomegalovirus exposure and HLA in healthy donors (dated by TCRdb to between 2016 and 2019). Libraries were made using the immunoSEQ multiplex PCR assay. The multiplex PCR relied on a mix of 60 forward primers for TCR Vbeta segments and 13 reverse primers for TCR Jbeta segments. The source is immuneACCESS, and TCRdb retained only in-frame sequences with V and J called. Part of the clones is not carried over; for the studies checked, unresolved V genes explain less than half of this, and the remainder is unexplained. This sample gives 49,000 or so clones in total; around 82% of them show up just once. The ten biggest clones cover roughly 2.3% of the sample. The sequencing input was PBMCs. The receptors originated from a boy between 10 and 17 years old in good health and CMV-seropositive.

The chain links TRBV7-6 to TRBJ2-2, with 7 bases lining up with TRBD2. This CDR3 has 14 amino acids. Unmatched junction bases numbered 2, after V lost 1 base and J lost 6 bases. CDR1 SGHVS and CDR2 FNYEAQ come from the germline V gene. CDR3 protein: CASSLGGGSGELFF. The DNA of the CDR3 is TGTGCCAGCAGCTTAGGGGGGGGTTCCGGGGAGCTGTTTTTT.

The V gene is TRBV5-1, the J gene TRBJ2-7; 7 nucleotides line up with TRBD2. Unmatched junction bases numbered 9, after V lost 0 bases and J lost 3 bases. This CDR3 spans 16 amino acids. Germline CDR1 reads SGHRS; CDR2 reads YFSETQ. The CDR3 DNA is TGCGCCAGCAGCTTGGTTCCCGCTAGCGGTGACTACGAGCAGTACTTC. It translates to CASSLVPASGDYEQYF.

This clone was detected only once. The V and J genes are TRBV4-1 and TRBJ2-1; D unclear. Trimming cost V 1 base and J 3 bases, with 10 bases left between them. The CDR3 is made up of 15 amino acids. Germline V gene data show CDR1 as MGHRA and CDR2 as YSYEKL. The CDR3 DNA follows: TGCGCCAGCAGCCAAGTACAGACAAACTACAATGAGCAGTTCTTC. Its translation is CASSQVQTNYNEQFF.

Comments on this clone: A junction boundary mismatches the germline segment, possibly from a read error. The chain is built from TRBV20-1 and TRBJ1-2, with D possibly being TRBD1 (5 bases). The germline CDR1 and CDR2 sequences are DFQATT and SNEGSKA (reference sequence). The CDR3 has 11 amino acids. The CDR3 DNA follows: TGCAGTGCTTTGGGGCTGGCGGCTTCGCCCTTC. Protein: CSALGLAASPF.

V and J are TRBV7-9 and TRBJ1-6, with D hard to call. This CDR3 contains 13 residues. V was cut by 4 bases and J by 14 bases, with 15 bases left in between. Germline loops: CDR1 SEHNR, CDR2 FQNEAQ (reference sequence). Here the CDR3 reads CASSSVPVAALHF. For the CDR3, the DNA is TGTGCCAGCAGCTCGGTTCCTGTAGCCGCCCTCCACTTT.

The DNA of the CDR3 is TGTGCCAGCAGCTTAAACGGGGGAACCTACGAGCAGTACTTC. Translating gives CASSLNGGTYEQYF. The V and J genes are TRBV13 and TRBJ2-7; possible D gene TRBD2, 6 bases. The CDR3 length is 14 residues. V lost 2 bases, J lost 2 bases, and 10 bases lay in between. Germline V gives CDR1 PRHDT, CDR2 FYEKMQ (reference sequence).

The chain links TRBV7-9 to TRBJ2-7, with a weak D call TRBD1 (6 bases). Germline CDR1 and CDR2: SEHNR and FQNEAQ (reference sequence). V shed 6 bases and J shed 5 bases, with 20 bases lying between them. This CDR3 spans 15 amino acids. CDR3 nucleotides: TGTGCCAGCAGTCGAGATACAGGGTTTCACAACGAGCAGTACTTC. Residues: CASSRDTGFHNEQYF.

The V gene is TRBV27, the J gene TRBJ1-5; D remains unclear. This CDR3 comprises 12 residues. Germline V gene lookup returns CDR1 MNHEY and CDR2 SMNVEV (reference sequence). The V end lost 3 bases, the J end lost 6 bases, and 6 bases lay between the germline ends. In nucleotides, the CDR3 is TGTGCCAGCAGTTTTCTCGGTCAGCCCCAGCATTTT. The encoded protein is CASSFLGQPQHF.

J is TRBJ1-2 and V is TRBV6-5; D is unclear. CDR1 and CDR2 from the germline V gene are MNHEY and SVGAGI. With 5 bases removed from V and 2 bases from J, the gap between germline ends came to 9 bases. The CDR3 is made up of 13 amino acids. The CDR3 sequence is CASSARVNYGYTF. The CDR3 DNA reads as TGTGCCAGCAGTGCCCGGGTAAACTATGGCTACACCTTC.

The chain uses TRBV6-4 and TRBJ1-6, with 9 bases lining up with TRBD1. CDR1 and CDR2 (germline): MRHNA, SNTAGT. The CDR3 sequence is 12 residues long. The CDR3 reads CAPGQGSSPLHF. CDR3 nucleotides: TGTGCGCCGGGACAGGGTTCTTCACCCCTCCACTTT.

The rearrangement joins TRBV13 to TRBJ1-2; tentatively, D is TRBD1 (6 bases). Germline CDR1 is PRHDT and CDR2 is FYEKMQ (reference sequence). The V end was cut by 3 bases, the J end by 5 bases, with 10 bases between. CDR3 length: 13 residues. CDR3 nucleotides: TGTGCCAGCAGCTTGAGGGGGGGTTATGGCTACACCTTC. It codes for CASSLRGGYGYTF. Looking up the rest from reference TRBV13 and TRBJ1-2 gives the full variable domain: AAGVIQSPRHLIKEKRETATLKCYPIPRHDTVYWYQQGPGQDPQFLISFYEKMQSDKGSIPDRFSAQQFSDYHSELNMSSLELGDSALYFCASSLRGGYGYTFGSGTRLTVV.

This clone was detected only once. This chain uses TRBV2 with TRBJ2-7; TRBD2 aligns across 7 bases. J was trimmed by 3 bases and V by 6 bases; bases with no gene match: 5. CDR3 length equals 13 residues. The germline V gene encodes CDR1 SNHLY and CDR2 FYNNEI. For the CDR3, the DNA is TGTGCCAGCAGCCCGGGGGGATACTACGAGCAGTACTTC. This gives the protein CASSPGGYYEQYF. The full variable domain, completed using reference TRBV2 and TRBJ2-7, is EPEVTQTPSHQVTQMGQEVILRCVPISNHLYFYWYRQILGQKVEFLVSFYNNEISEKSEIFDDQFSVERPDGSNFTLKIRSTKLEDSAMYFCASSPGGYYEQYFGPGTRLTVT.

V gene TRBV14 combines with J gene TRBJ2-3; D gene unclear. This CDR3 is built from 13 residues. The V end was cut by 6 bases, the J end by 4 bases, with 11 bases between. Germline lookup yields CDR1 SGHDN and CDR2 FVKESK. The CDR3 DNA reads TGTGCCAGCAGTCACCTATCCGCAGATACGCAGTATTTT. It codes for CASSHLSADTQYF. Filled out from reference TRBV14 and TRBJ2-3, the complete variable domain reads EAGVTQFPSHSVIEKGQTVTLRCDPISGHDNLYWYRRVMGKEIKFLLHFVKESKQDESGMPNNRFLAERTGGTYSTLKVQPAELEDSGVYFCASSHLSADTQYFGPGTRLTVL.

The chain employs TRBV18 and TRBJ2-7; D might be TRBD1 (7 bases). This CDR3 contains 15 residues. Trimming pared 1 base from V and 0 bases from J, leaving 10 bases between. The germline gives CDR1 KGHSH, CDR2 LQKENI. CDR3: CASSPRGDSSYEQYF. DNA of the CDR3: TGTGCCAGCTCACCACGGGGGGACAGCTCCTACGAGCAGTACTTC.

The rearrangement uses TRBV7-9 and TRBJ2-7; D not certain. The germline gives CDR1 SEHNR, CDR2 FQNEAQ (reference sequence). V gave up 7 bases and J gave up 1 base, with 11 bases separating them. This CDR3 comprises 13 residues. Here the CDR3 DNA reads TGTGCCAGCAACGGGTATGGGTCCTACGAGCAGTACTTC. Its translation is CASNGYGSYEQYF.

The V call is TRBV19, the J call TRBJ2-3; 7 bases align to TRBD1. CDR3 length equals 13 residues. CDR1 is LNHDA, CDR2 SQIVND, per germline (reference sequence). V was clipped by 3 bases and J by 4 bases; unmatched bases: 1. In DNA form, the CDR3 reads TGTGCCAGTAGTATCCAGGGGGCAGATACGCAGTATTTT. It specifies CASSIQGADTQYF.

This chain connects TRBV5-5 to TRBJ2-5, with D uncertain. The length of the CDR3 is 13 residues. Germline-derived CDR1 and CDR2 are SGHKS and YYEKEE (reference sequence). V was cut by 3 bases and J by 5 bases, with 11 bases left in between. In DNA, the CDR3 is TGTGCCAGCAGCTACCAGTGGCAGGAGACCCAGTACTTC. Protein sequence: CASSYQWQETQYF.

The chain links TRBV6-5 to TRBJ1-4; 8 nucleotides match TRBD1. Germline loops: CDR1 MNHEY, CDR2 SVGAGI. With 8 bases clipped from V and 3 bases from J, the junction kept 8 bases outside the gene matches. The CDR3 contains 15 residues. The CDR3, as DNA: TGTGCCAGCCAATTAGGGGGACAGGCTAATGAAAAACTGTTTTTT. It codes for CASQLGGQANEKLFF.

CDR3 amino acids: CASSQDMLTEAFF. The DNA for the CDR3 is TGTGCCAGCAGCCAAGATATGTTGACTGAAGCTTTCTTT. The chain uses TRBV4-2 and TRBJ1-1; D remains unclear. V lost 0 bases to trimming and J lost 5 bases, with 7 bases between them. The CDR3 is 13 residues long. In germline, CDR1 is LGHNA, CDR2 YNFKEQ.

J is TRBJ2-1 and V is TRBV4-1; 10 positions match TRBD1. V dropped 4 bases and J dropped 8; count of bases not matched to a gene: 2. The germline CDR1 and CDR2 sequences are MGHRA and YSYEKL. This CDR3 is built from 13 residues. The CDR3 DNA reads TGCGCCAGCAGCCTGACAGGGGGCGATGAGCAGTTCTTC. As protein: CASSLTGGDEQFF.

The V call is TRBV4-2, the J call TRBJ2-4, with 14 bases identical to TRBD2. V lost 0 bases to trimming and J lost 1 base; unmatched junction nucleotides: 8. The length of the CDR3 is 20 residues. Germline V gives CDR1 LGHNA, CDR2 YNFKEQ. The CDR3 reads CASSQERGTSGGPAKNIQYF. DNA for the CDR3: TGTGCCAGCAGCCAAGAGAGGGGGACTAGCGGGGGCCCGGCCAAAAACATTCAGTACTTC.

V and J are TRBV4-1 and TRBJ2-3; D gene ambiguous. Per germline, CDR1 MGHRA and CDR2 YSYEKL. Trimming stripped 6 bases from V and 2 bases from J, with 15 bases between. There are 15 residues in the CDR3. The DNA for the CDR3 is TGCGCCAGCAGTCCCACGCTTGCTACCACAGATACGCAGTATTTT. As protein: CASSPTLATTDTQYF.

This chain connects TRBV5-4 to TRBJ2-7; D ambiguous. Germline assignment: CDR1 SGHNT and CDR2 YYREEE (reference sequence). There are 13 residues in the CDR3. V dropped 0 bases and J dropped 3 bases, with 7 bases sitting between them. This CDR3 is CASSLDRIYEQYF. The CDR3 DNA reads TGTGCCAGCAGCTTGGACAGAATCTACGAGCAGTACTTC.

V usage is TRBV7-8 and J usage is TRBJ1-2, with no clear D. Trimming removed 1 base from V and 4 bases from J, with 10 bases in between. The CDR3 spans 14 residues. Germline V lookup: CDR1 SGHVS, CDR2 FQNEAQ. CDR3: CASSLETGGYGYTF. The CDR3 DNA is TGTGCCAGCAGCTTAGAGACTGGTGGCTATGGCTACACCTTC.

The table lists this clone with a few counts. The chain combines TRBV7-2 with TRBJ2-2; TRBD1 matches at 7 bases. From germline, CDR1 is SGHTA and CDR2 FQGNSA. The V gene end was trimmed by 6 bases and the J gene end by 2 bases; junction bases not matched to a gene: 6. The CDR3 is made up of 15 amino acids. In DNA, the CDR3 is TGTGCCAGCAGTCGGGGACAGCCAAACACCGGGGAGCTGTTTTTT. Encoded protein: CASSRGQPNTGELFF.

The rearrangement joins TRBV6-4 to TRBJ2-3; TRBD2 might be the D (5 bases). The CDR3 sequence is 14 residues long. The germline gives CDR1 MRHNA, CDR2 SNTAGT. V gave up 6 bases and J gave up 1 base, with 11 bases separating them. CDR3 nucleotide sequence: TGTGCCAGCAGCGTCTCACTAGGCACAGATACGCAGTATTTT. It yields the protein CASSVSLGTDTQYF.